The 10 T cell receptor beta chains reported below all come from one sample, sequenced in a study of T cell repertoires in cytomegalovirus infection. TCRdb used MiXCR to reprocess the reads, holding one entry per CDR3 protein. The sample comprises 600,000 to 800,000 distinct CDR3 sequences, 24% of which are singletons, and roughly 8% rests with the top ten. Sequencing was done on a sample of CD8+ T cells from PBMCs. The receptor source for this set is a human donor in good health (CMV status not recorded). Some clones in this sample may be carry-over from other donors' samples.

The gene calls are TRBV2 and TRBJ2-1; the D is unclear. V was shortened by 2 bases and J by 7 bases, with 6 bases between the two germline ends. CDR3 size: 12 residues. CDR1 and CDR2 from the germline V gene are SNHLY and FYNNEI. The CDR3 DNA is TGTGCCAGCAGTGAACCCGGGAATGAGCAGTTCTTC. Its protein is CASSEPGNEQFF.

The chain combines TRBV5-1 with TRBJ1-2; maybe TRBD1 (5 bases). Trimming stripped 2 bases from V and 6 bases from J, with 17 bases between. From germline, CDR1 is SGHRS and CDR2 YFSETQ. The CDR3 has 15 residues. Here the CDR3 DNA reads TGCGCCAGCAGCTTCCGCCAGGGAAAAGTGGATGGCTACACCTTC. This codes for CASSFRQGKVDGYTF.

This clonotype was counted at least ten times. The chain carries TRBV12-3 or TRBV12-4 and TRBJ2-2; D remains unclear. The germline V and J ends were trimmed by 10 bases and 0 bases, with 15 bases remaining between them. This CDR3 region has 15 residues. The CDR3 DNA is TGTGCCACCCCTCCACAGCCTCCGAACACCGGGGAGCTGTTTTTT. Its translation is CATPPQPPNTGELFF.

V gene TRBV28 combines with J gene TRBJ2-1; TRBD1 aligns across 7 bases. The CDR3 covers 15 residues. Germline loops: CDR1 MDHEN, CDR2 SYDVKM. With 6 bases clipped from V and 3 bases from J, the junction kept 8 bases outside the gene matches. The CDR3 DNA sequence: TGTGCCAGCAGAGTGAGGGACAGTAACTACAATGAGCAGTTCTTC. It translates to CASRVRDSNYNEQFF.

The chain joins TRBV12-3 or TRBV12-4 to TRBJ1-5; 8 positions match TRBD1. This CDR3 is 16 amino acids long. With 8 bases clipped from V and 0 bases from J, the junction kept 9 bases outside the gene matches. The CDR3: CASGTGGRSSNQPQHF. The CDR3 DNA follows: TGTGCCAGCGGAACAGGGGGTAGGTCTAGCAATCAGCCCCAGCATTTT.

This clonotype was recorded many times. This chain links TRBV7-2 with TRBJ2-7; D may be TRBD2 (5 bases). The germline V and J ends were trimmed by 5 bases and 0 bases, with 14 bases remaining between them. The CDR3 is made up of 15 amino acids. CDR1 is SGHTA, CDR2 FQGNSA, per germline. The DNA for the CDR3 is TGTGCCAGCAGCCGAGGGTCGGAGAGCTCCTACGAGCAGTACGTC. Encoded protein: CASSRGSESSYEQYV.

This clonotype has a count of ten or more. V usage is TRBV6-6 and J usage is TRBJ2-5; 7 bases agree with TRBD1. Germline CDR1 reads MNHNY; CDR2 reads SVGAGI (reference sequence). This CDR3 spans 16 amino acids. The J segment lost 1 base and the V segment lost 2 bases, leaving 7 bases of the junction unmatched. CDR3 sequence reads: CASSYTRQGTQETQYF. The CDR3 DNA is TGTGCCAGCAGTTACACTAGACAGGGCACCCAAGAGACCCAGTACTTC.

This clonotype was picked up a small number of times. The chain couples TRBV4-1 to TRBJ1-5; TRBD1 matches at 9 bases. The V and J ends lost 0 bases and 8 bases, in that order; junction bases with no gene match: 8. Per germline, CDR1 MGHRA and CDR2 YSYEKL. CDR3 length: 16 residues. CDR3 in amino acids: CASSQDFGTGFKPQHF. The CDR3 nucleotides are TGCGCCAGCAGCCAAGATTTTGGGACAGGGTTTAAGCCCCAGCATTTT.

The table lists this clonotype with many counts. The rearrangement uses TRBV7-2 and TRBJ1-2, with a possible D match to TRBD1 (6 bases). This CDR3 contains 15 residues. Germline lookup yields CDR1 SGHTA and CDR2 FQGNSA. V was trimmed by 5 bases and J by 8 bases, leaving 21 bases between them. DNA of the CDR3: TGTGCCAGCAGCACACTACAGGGTAGAATCGGCGGCTACACCTTC. It translates to CASSTLQGRIGGYTF.

This clonotype has only a few counts. J is TRBJ1-2 and V is TRBV6-5; D ambiguous. CDR3 length: 14 residues. The germline V and J ends were trimmed by 2 bases and 4 bases, with 11 bases remaining between them. Germline V CDR1 and CDR2: MNHEY, SVGAGI. The CDR3 DNA follows: TGTGCCAGCAGTTACCTTCCTTCCCCCTATGGCTACACCTTC. Translating gives CASSYLPSPYGYTF.